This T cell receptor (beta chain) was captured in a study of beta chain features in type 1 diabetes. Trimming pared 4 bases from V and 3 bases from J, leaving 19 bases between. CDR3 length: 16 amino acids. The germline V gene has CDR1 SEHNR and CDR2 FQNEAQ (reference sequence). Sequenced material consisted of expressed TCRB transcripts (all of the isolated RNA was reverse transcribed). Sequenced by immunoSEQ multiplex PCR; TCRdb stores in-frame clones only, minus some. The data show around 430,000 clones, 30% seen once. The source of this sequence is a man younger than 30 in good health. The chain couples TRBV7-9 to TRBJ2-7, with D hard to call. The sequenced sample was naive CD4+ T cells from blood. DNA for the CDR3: TGTGCCAGCAGCTCAATAAAAACGGTTTCAAGCTACGAGCAGTACTTC. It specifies CASSSIKTVSSYEQYF.